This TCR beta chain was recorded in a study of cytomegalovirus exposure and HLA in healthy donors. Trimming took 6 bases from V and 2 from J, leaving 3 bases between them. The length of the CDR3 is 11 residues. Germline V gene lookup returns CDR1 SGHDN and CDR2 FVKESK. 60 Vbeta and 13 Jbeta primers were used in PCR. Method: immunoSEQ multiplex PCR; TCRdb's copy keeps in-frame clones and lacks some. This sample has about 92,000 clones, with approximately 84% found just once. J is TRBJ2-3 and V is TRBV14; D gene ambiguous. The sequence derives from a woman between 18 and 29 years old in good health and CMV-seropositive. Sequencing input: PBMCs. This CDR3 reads CASSHTDTQYF. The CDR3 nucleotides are TGTGCCAGCAGTCACACAGATACGCAGTATTTT.